This T cell receptor (beta chain) was found in a study of vaccination and CD4 T cells after COVID-19. Turning to the study itself: Every participant was given two doses of BNT162b2 or mRNA-1273 vaccine. Timing of post-vaccine sample collection was a median approximately 70 days after dose two, with a range of 14 to 241.

Treatment described: roughly ten-day PBMC culture with coronavirus spike peptide pools or control peptides (ViraFEST assay). Prior to the COVID-19 pandemic (2011-2018), the unexposed donor's CD4+ T cells were collected. Per well, some 2.2 million PBMCs were cultured in the presence of approximately 9.4 IU/ml IL-2 and 9 to 10 ug/ml peptide pools. Sequenced with the Oncomine TCR Beta short-read assay was DNA taken from cultured CD4+ T cells. TCRdb re-called the PCR reads through MiXCR, storing one row per CDR3 protein. The sample lists 2,800 or so distinct CDR3 sequences, 27% occurring once. Germline assignment: CDR1 SGHNT and CDR2 YENEEA. The germline V and J ends were trimmed by 3 bases and 9 bases, with 12 bases remaining between them. The CDR3 extends over 13 amino acids. This clonotype was observed a single time. The antigen remains unidentified.

This clonotype originated in a human donor in good health. This chain links TRBV11-3 with TRBJ2-1; D might be TRBD1 or TRBD2, each matching 5 bases. The sequenced material came from CD4+ T cells from blood, cultured in vitro. The CDR3 sequence is CASSFTGLGEQFF. In DNA, the CDR3 is TGTGCCAGCAGCTTTACGGGGCTCGGTGAGCAGTTCTTC.